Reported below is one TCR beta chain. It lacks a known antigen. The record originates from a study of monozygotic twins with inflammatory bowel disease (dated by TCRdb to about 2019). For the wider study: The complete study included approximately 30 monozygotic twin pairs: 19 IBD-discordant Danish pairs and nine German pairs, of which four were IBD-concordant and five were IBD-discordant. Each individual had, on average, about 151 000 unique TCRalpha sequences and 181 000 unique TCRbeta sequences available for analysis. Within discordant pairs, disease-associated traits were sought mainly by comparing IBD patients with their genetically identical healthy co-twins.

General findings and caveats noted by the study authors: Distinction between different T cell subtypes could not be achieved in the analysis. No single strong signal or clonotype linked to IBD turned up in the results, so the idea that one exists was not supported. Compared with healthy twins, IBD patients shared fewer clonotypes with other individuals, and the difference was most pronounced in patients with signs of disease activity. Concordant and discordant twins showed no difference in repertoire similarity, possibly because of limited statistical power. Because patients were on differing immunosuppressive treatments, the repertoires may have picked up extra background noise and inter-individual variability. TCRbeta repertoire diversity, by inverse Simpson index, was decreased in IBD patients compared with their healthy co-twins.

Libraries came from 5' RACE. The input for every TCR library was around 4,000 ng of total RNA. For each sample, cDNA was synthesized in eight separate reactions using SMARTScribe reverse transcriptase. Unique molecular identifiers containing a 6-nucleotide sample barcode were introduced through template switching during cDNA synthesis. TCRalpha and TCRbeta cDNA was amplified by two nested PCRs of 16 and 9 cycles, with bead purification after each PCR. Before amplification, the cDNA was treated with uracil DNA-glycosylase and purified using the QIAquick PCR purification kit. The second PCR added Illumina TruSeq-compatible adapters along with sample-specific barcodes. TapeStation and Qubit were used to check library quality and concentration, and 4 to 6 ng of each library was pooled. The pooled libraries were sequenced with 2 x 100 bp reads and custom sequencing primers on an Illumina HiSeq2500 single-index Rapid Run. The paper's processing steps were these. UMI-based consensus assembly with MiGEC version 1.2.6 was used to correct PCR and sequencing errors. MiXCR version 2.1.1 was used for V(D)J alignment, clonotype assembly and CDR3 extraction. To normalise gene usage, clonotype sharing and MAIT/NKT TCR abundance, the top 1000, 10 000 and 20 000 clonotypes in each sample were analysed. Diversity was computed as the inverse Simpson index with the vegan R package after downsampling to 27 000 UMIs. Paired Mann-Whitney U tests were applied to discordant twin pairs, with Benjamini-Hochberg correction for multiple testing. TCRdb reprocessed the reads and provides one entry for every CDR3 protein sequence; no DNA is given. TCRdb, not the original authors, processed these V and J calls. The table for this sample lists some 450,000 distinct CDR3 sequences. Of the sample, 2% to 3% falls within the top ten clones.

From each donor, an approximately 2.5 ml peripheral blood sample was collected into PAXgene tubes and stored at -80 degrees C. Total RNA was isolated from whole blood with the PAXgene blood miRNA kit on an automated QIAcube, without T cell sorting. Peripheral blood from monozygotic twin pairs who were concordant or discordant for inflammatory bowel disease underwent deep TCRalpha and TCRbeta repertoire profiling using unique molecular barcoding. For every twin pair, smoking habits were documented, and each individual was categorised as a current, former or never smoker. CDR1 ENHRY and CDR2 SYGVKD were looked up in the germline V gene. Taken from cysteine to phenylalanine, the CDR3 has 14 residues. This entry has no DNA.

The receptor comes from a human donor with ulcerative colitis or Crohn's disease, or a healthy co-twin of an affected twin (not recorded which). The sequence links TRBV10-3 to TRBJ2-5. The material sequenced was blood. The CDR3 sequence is CAISDSGSSLTQYF.